The text below deals with one TCR beta chain. Original processing methods: Using reference gene primer amplification, nucleated cell counts were estimated. Sequencing was performed with immunoSEQ multiplex PCR; in TCRdb, only in-frame clones are kept and a portion is missing. V and J calls and clone size are as listed in that table; D and trimming were resolved from the DNA. The data contain fewer than 300,000 clones, around 90% of them singletons. The data stem from a study of blood T cell repertoires in COVID-19. Background on the study: Sample material is recorded as cDNA or gDNA derived from T cells, B-cell-depleted T cells, or PBMCs.

This study enrolled people aged about 18 to 100 from under 25 US geographic areas. All recovered Cohort 3 donors got two negative PCRs, got clearance, or saw symptom resolution. Germline CDR1 and CDR2: SQVTM and ANQGSEA. V was clipped by 7 bases and J by 1 base; unmatched bases: 6. The CDR3 is made up of 13 amino acids. Sequencing was carried out using PBMCs or T cells enriched from blood (not recorded which). This chain joins TRBV29-1 and TRBJ1-1; TRBD1 aligns across 7 bases. The sequence was obtained from a woman in her twenties or thirties who had recovered from COVID-19. The CDR3 here is CSGASGGNTEAFF. The CDR3 nucleotides are TGCAGCGGGGCTTCAGGGGGGAACACTGAAGCTTTCTTT.